The TCR beta chain described here comes from a study of cytomegalovirus exposure and HLA in healthy donors. Primers for the PCR totalled 60 Vbeta and 13 Jbeta. Some clones are missing from TCRdb's copy, which holds only in-frame ones; the method was immunoSEQ multiplex PCR. The sample includes tens of thousands of clones, about two thirds seen only once; the top ten take 8.2%. Study-level findings and limits: Rarity characterized most TCR sequences, yet some public TCRs appeared in many donors.

As regards this clone: Its specificity is unknown.

Sequenced material: PBMCs. The sequence was collected from a man in his sixties in good health and CMV-seronegative.

The DNA of the CDR3 is TGTGCCAGCAGGGGCAGGGACTCCAGCTACGAGCAGTACTTC. Protein: CASRGRDSSYEQYF. V usage is TRBV11-2 and J usage is TRBJ2-7; a weak D match, TRBD2 (6 bases). With 6 bases removed from V and 3 bases from J, the gap between germline ends came to 15 bases. Per the germline V gene, CDR1 is SGHAT and CDR2 is FQNNGV. CDR3 length: 14 residues.